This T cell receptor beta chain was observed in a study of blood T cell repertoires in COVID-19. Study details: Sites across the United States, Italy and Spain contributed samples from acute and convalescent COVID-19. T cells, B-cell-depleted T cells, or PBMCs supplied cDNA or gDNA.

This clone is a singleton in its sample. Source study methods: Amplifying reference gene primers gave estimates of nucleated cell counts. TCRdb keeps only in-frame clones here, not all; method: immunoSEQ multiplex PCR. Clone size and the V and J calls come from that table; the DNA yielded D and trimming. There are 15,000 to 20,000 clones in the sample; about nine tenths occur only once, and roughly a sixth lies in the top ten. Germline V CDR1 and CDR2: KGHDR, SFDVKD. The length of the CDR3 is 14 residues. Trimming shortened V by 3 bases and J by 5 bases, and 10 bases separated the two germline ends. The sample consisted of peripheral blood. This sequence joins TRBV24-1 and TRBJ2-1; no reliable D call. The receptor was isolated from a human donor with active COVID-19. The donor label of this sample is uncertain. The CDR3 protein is CATSDPQDNNEQFF. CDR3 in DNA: TGTGCCACCAGTGATCCCCAGGATAACAATGAGCAGTTCTTC.